A selection of T cell receptor beta chains follows, all from one sample in a study of shared clonotypes between healthy human individuals. This table comes from immunoSEQ multiplex PCR, and its TCRdb copy is limited to in-frame clones, with some not included. In the table there are around 1,900,000 clones, about 93% of which are singletons. Sequenced material: naive CD8+ T cells from PBMCs. These TCRs come from a man younger than 35 in good health. Some clones in this sample may be carry-over from other donors' samples. Each CDR3 is given with its conserved first and last residue. The order of the fields is D gene, J gene, clone size, V gene, CDR3 protein, CDR3 DNA. A D gene is named only where the DNA matches it firmly. Rows may omit the clone size; those that give it use once, few, many or a size class.

>NA|TRBJ2-7|NA|TRBV10-3
CAITRDGSYEQYF
TGTGCTATTACCAGGGACGGCTCCTACGAGCAGTACTTC
>TRBD1|TRBJ1-2|NA|TRBV25-1
CASSDSVRQGRAIVTF
TGTGCCAGCAGTGATTCGGTCCGACAGGGTAGGGCTATAGTCACCTTC
>NA|TRBJ2-7|NA|TRBV4-1
CASSPDRAFYEQYF
TGCGCCAGCAGCCCGGACCGAGCCTTCTACGAGCAGTACTTC
>NA|TRBJ2-1|NA|TRBV11-2
CASSLGVTEDYNEQFF
TGTGCCAGCAGCTTAGGGGTGACAGAAGATTACAATGAGCAGTTCTTC
>NA|TRBJ1-1|NA|TRBV19
CASRYYGGTDTEAFF
TGTGCCAGTAGATATTATGGGGGAACCGACACTGAAGCTTTCTTT
>NA|TRBJ2-7|NA|TRBV27
CASRDRGEGPYEQYF
TGTGCCAGCAGAGATAGGGGGGAGGGCCCCTACGAGCAGTACTTC
>NA|TRBJ1-1|few|TRBV27
CASGGTPNTEAFF
TGTGCCAGCGGGGGGACCCCGAACACTGAAGCTTTCTTT
>NA|TRBJ1-2|NA|TRBV6-1
CASIETGRSLNYGYTF
TGTGCCAGCATTGAGACAGGACGTAGCCTTAACTATGGCTACACCTTC
>NA|TRBJ2-2|NA|TRBV4-3
CASSQDSSAHLSNTGELFF
TGCGCCAGCAGCCAAGATTCTAGCGCACACCTCTCGAACACCGGGGAGCTGTTTTTT
>NA|TRBJ1-1|NA|TRBV11-2
CASSLYSGGHTNTEAFF
TGTGCCAGCAGCTTATATAGTGGGGGTCATACGAACACTGAAGCTTTCTTT
>TRBD2|TRBJ2-3|NA|TRBV11-2
CASSLVGSGRATDTQYF
TGTGCCAGCAGCTTAGTTGGTAGCGGGAGGGCTACAGATACGCAGTATTTT
>NA|TRBJ2-5|NA|TRBV11-2
CASSLVRTLAESETQYF
TGTGCTAGCAGCTTAGTTAGAACACTTGCTGAGTCGGAGACCCAGTACTTC
>NA|TRBJ2-7|NA|TRBV4-1
CASSHLAGGSTYEQYF
TGCGCCAGCAGCCATCTCGCTGGCGGGTCTACCTACGAGCAGTACTTC
>NA|TRBJ1-1|NA|TRBV19
CASSPRGGRTEAFF
TGTGCCAGTAGTCCCCGGGGGGGGAGGACTGAAGCTTTCTTT
>TRBD2|TRBJ2-2|NA|TRBV7-9
CASSLGLAGVRTGELFF
TGTGCCAGCAGCTTAGGACTAGCGGGAGTACGCACCGGGGAGCTGTTTTTT
>TRBD1|TRBJ2-2|once|TRBV6-5
CASRSGQGATGELFF
TGTGCCAGCAGATCGGGACAGGGGGCGACCGGGGAGCTGTTTTTT
>NA|TRBJ2-2|once|TRBV19
CASMRSGELFF
TGTGCCAGTATGCGGTCCGGGGAGCTGTTTTTT
>TRBD2|TRBJ2-3|NA|TRBV27
CASSLIVLGGTDTQYF
TGTGCCAGCAGTTTAATAGTCCTCGGGGGGACAGATACGCAGTATTTT
>NA|TRBJ1-2|once|TRBV30
CAWSDPDGSQANYGYTF
TGTGCCTGGAGTGACCCGGACGGGAGCCAGGCTAACTATGGCTACACCTTC